What follows describes a single T cell receptor beta chain. This sample was taken from a study of cytomegalovirus exposure and HLA in healthy donors. The PCR employed 60 Vbeta primers together with 13 Jbeta primers. The repertoire was sequenced with immunoSEQ multiplex PCR; TCRdb's copy has only in-frame clones and lacks some. This sample carries approximately 150,000 clones, roughly 77% of them seen once, and the ten largest clones take 4.7%. CDR1 and CDR2 (germline): SGDLS, YYNGEE. There are 14 residues in the CDR3. V lost 6 bases, J lost 7 bases, and 16 bases lay in between. The receptor was derived from a man aged 18 to 35 in good health and CMV-seropositive. Sequenced: PBMCs. This chain links TRBV9 with TRBJ1-4; weak D call: TRBD1 (5 bases). The CDR3 is CASNPTGWGEKLFF. CDR3 nucleotide sequence: TGTGCCAGCAACCCCACAGGATGGGGTGAAAAACTGTTTTTT.